Following are 20 T cell receptor beta chains from one sample sequenced in a study of T cell responses to AZD1222 COVID-19 vaccine. Generated by immunoSEQ multiplex PCR, the TCRdb table keeps only in-frame clones and is missing some. The sample has 140,000 to 150,000 clones, more than 80% seen once. This material consisted of peripheral blood, taken on day 0 of AZD1222 vaccination. These receptors came from an adult in good health.

This sequence joins TRBV6-5 and TRBJ2-6, with a tentative D call TRBD1 (6 bases). The length of the CDR3 is 15 residues. Trimming shortened V by 6 bases and J by 4 bases, and 13 bases separated the two germline ends. The germline gives CDR1 MNHEY, CDR2 SVGAGI. The CDR3 region is CASRLRGFGANVLTF. CDR3 DNA: TGTGCCAGCAGACTCAGGGGTTTCGGGGCCAACGTCCTGACTTTC.

The chain combines TRBV5-1 with TRBJ1-5; 9 positions agree with TRBD1. With 0 bases clipped from V and 4 bases from J, the junction kept 8 bases outside the gene matches. The CDR3 has 17 amino acids. CDR1 and CDR2 (germline): SGHRS, YFSETQ. The CDR3 spells CASSLEGQGLLNQPQHF. The CDR3, as DNA: TGCGCCAGCAGCTTGGAAGGACAGGGGCTTCTTAATCAGCCCCAGCATTTT.

This clone was counted a few times. The chain is built from TRBV7-9 and TRBJ1-1, with D unclear. The ends were cut back, 4 bases at V and 5 bases at J, with 14 bases in the middle. There are 14 residues in the CDR3. Germline CDR1 SEHNR, CDR2 FQNEAQ (reference sequence). The CDR3 DNA is TGTGCCAGCAGCTACCCCCCAGGAAAGACTGAAGCTTTCTTT. Its translation: CASSYPPGKTEAFF. Drawing the rest from reference TRBV7-9 and TRBJ1-1, the complete variable domain is DTGVSQNPRHKITKRGQNVTFRCDPISEHNRLYWYRQTLGQGPEFLTYFQNEAQLEKSRLLSDRFSAERPKGSFSTLEIQRTEQGDSAMYLCASSYPPGKTEAFFGQGTRLTVV.

V usage is TRBV3-1 (or the pseudogene TRBV3-2) and J usage is TRBJ1-1; tentative D call: TRBD1 (6 bases). The V end lost 1 base, the J end lost 6 bases, and 15 bases lay between the germline ends. Germline V lookup: CDR1 LGHDT, CDR2 YNNKEL (reference sequence). The CDR3 contains 15 residues. In nucleotides, the CDR3 is TGTGCCAGCAGCCAAGCGGGCAGGGGTATTCCTGAAGCTTTCTTT. It specifies CASSQAGRGIPEAFF.

V gene TRBV7-9 combines with J gene TRBJ2-1; D is uncertain. V was trimmed by 5 bases and J by 4 bases, leaving 15 bases between them. Germline V gene data show CDR1 as SEHNR and CDR2 as FQNEAQ (reference sequence). CDR3 size: 15 residues. CDR3 amino acids: CASSPHYQRYNEQFF. CDR3 nucleotides: TGTGCCAGCAGCCCCCATTATCAACGGTACAATGAGCAGTTCTTC.

The rearrangement uses TRBV5-1 and TRBJ1-2; D gene uncertain. Germline V gene data show CDR1 as SGHRS and CDR2 as YFSETQ. Deletions cut 2 bases from V and 8 bases from J, with 13 bases between. CDR3 length equals 13 residues. The CDR3 spells CASSFDAGWGYTF. The CDR3, as DNA: TGCGCCAGCAGCTTCGACGCCGGATGGGGCTACACCTTC.

CDR3 bases: TGCAGCGTTTGCATCCTAGCGGCCCAAGAGACCCAGTACTTC. Amino acid sequence: CSVCILAAQETQYF. The V and J genes are TRBV29-1 and TRBJ2-5; TRBD2 matches 7 bases. V trimming: 5 bases; J trimming: 1 base; junction bases outside the gene matches: 7. The CDR3 runs 14 residues. The germline V gene has CDR1 SQVTM and CDR2 ANQGSEA.

The V gene is TRBV6-5, the J gene TRBJ2-1; 14 bases are a match to TRBD2. Trimming at V came to 4 bases and at J to 9 bases, leaving 8 bases not matched to a gene. Per the germline V gene, CDR1 is MNHEY and CDR2 is SVGAGI. The CDR3 runs to 16 residues. The CDR3, as DNA: TGTGCCAGCAGTTCCCCGACTAGCGGGAGGGCAGGTGAGCAGTTCTTC. Translating gives CASSSPTSGRAGEQFF.

This clone was seen only a few times. This sample also contains other DNA sequences that code for the same CDR3. This sequence joins TRBV6-1 and TRBJ1-5; no firm D call. V lost 3 bases and J 0 bases, leaving 6 bases between the germline ends. In germline, CDR1 is MNHNS, CDR2 SASEGT. This CDR3 region has 14 residues. In DNA form, the CDR3 reads TGTGCCAGCAGTGAGGGATATAGCAATCAGCCCCAGCATTTT. Amino acids: CASSEGYSNQPQHF.

The chain couples TRBV9 to TRBJ2-2; maybe TRBD1 (6 bases). This CDR3 comprises 15 residues. The V end lost 4 bases, the J end lost 4 bases, and 14 bases lay between the germline ends. CDR1 is SGDLS, CDR2 YYNGEE, per germline. The chain's CDR3 is CASSLEQGSTGELFF. The CDR3 DNA sequence: TGTGCCAGCAGCTTGGAACAGGGTAGCACCGGGGAGCTGTTTTTT.

The rearrangement joins TRBV7-8 to TRBJ2-3, with 9 positions matching TRBD2. The CDR3 runs to 15 residues. Trimming at V came to 7 bases and at J to 6 bases, leaving 11 bases not matched to a gene. Germline CDR1 and CDR2: SGHVS and FQNEAQ. CDR3 DNA: TGTGCCAGCATACCGCGGGAGGGTCTTCGGGATACGCAGTATTTT. It translates to CASIPREGLRDTQYF.

This chain connects TRBV30 to TRBJ2-1, with D unclear. V was clipped by 2 bases and J by 7 bases, with 9 bases between them. The germline gives CDR1 GTSNPN, CDR2 SVGIG (reference sequence). The CDR3 contains 12 residues. CDR3 in DNA: TGTGCCTGGAGTAGAAACCAAAATGAGCAGTTCTTC. Its protein is CAWSRNQNEQFF.

The sample holds a few counts of this clone. The chain recombines TRBV2 with TRBJ2-7, with 11 bases lining up with TRBD2. V lost 2 bases, J lost 3 bases, and 6 bases stayed unmatched. The CDR3 length is 16 residues. The germline CDR1 and CDR2 sequences are SNHLY and FYNNEI. CDR3 protein: CASSEFSGTSGYEQYF. CDR3 bases: TGTGCCAGCAGTGAATTTTCCGGGACTAGCGGCTACGAGCAGTACTTC.

The chain carries TRBV6-1 and TRBJ2-1, with 13 bases identical to TRBD2. V lost 4 bases, J lost 4 bases, and 4 bases stayed unmatched. Germline V lookup: CDR1 MNHNS, CDR2 SASEGT. The CDR3 consists of 16 residues. The CDR3 here is CASSVTSGGPYNEQFF. CDR3 nucleotides: TGTGCCAGCAGTGTGACTAGCGGGGGGCCTTACAATGAGCAGTTCTTC.

V and J are TRBV6-6 and TRBJ2-3, with D unclear. The germline V gene has CDR1 MNHNY and CDR2 SVGAGI (reference sequence). This CDR3 is built from 14 residues. With 2 bases removed from V and 6 bases from J, the gap between germline ends came to 12 bases. The CDR3 DNA reads TGTGCCAGCAGTTACGCGAAAAGGTCCGATACGCAGTATTTT. As protein: CASSYAKRSDTQYF.

The chain uses TRBV27 and TRBJ2-3; 9 bases are a match to TRBD1. Trimming at V came to 7 bases and at J to 4 bases, leaving 9 bases not matched to a gene. Looked up from germline, CDR1 is MNHEY and CDR2 is SMNVEV (reference sequence). The CDR3 runs 15 residues. The CDR3 sequence is CASKDRDRAADTQYF. DNA of the CDR3: TGTGCCAGCAAAGACCGGGACAGGGCAGCAGATACGCAGTATTTT.

The chain links TRBV5-1 to TRBJ2-2; a weak D match, TRBD1 (5 bases). CDR1 is SGHRS, CDR2 YFSETQ, per germline. The CDR3 contains 18 residues. V was cut by 5 bases and J by 1 base, with 21 bases left in between. CDR3 sequence (DNA): TGCGCCAGCAGACCACCTCGCCAGGGCCCATTGAACACCGGGGAGCTGTTTTTT. This gives the protein CASRPPRQGPLNTGELFF.

This chain connects TRBV4-2 to TRBJ1-3; 12 bases are shared with TRBD1. From germline, CDR1 is LGHNA and CDR2 YNFKEQ. V lost 4 bases, J lost 3 bases, and 4 bases stayed unmatched. There are 16 residues in the CDR3. The chain's CDR3 is CASSLRDRGLGNTIYF. The CDR3 bases are TGTGCCAGCAGCCTTCGGGACAGGGGGCTTGGAAACACCATATATTTT.

The chain has TRBV2 and TRBJ1-4, with 8 bases identical to TRBD1. In germline, CDR1 is SNHLY, CDR2 FYNNEI. The J segment lost 6 bases and the V segment lost 3 bases, leaving 3 bases of the junction unmatched. This CDR3 comprises 14 residues. The CDR3 DNA is TGTGCCAGCAGTGACGACAGGGGCGATGAAAAACTGTTTTTT. It yields the protein CASSDDRGDEKLFF.

The chain employs TRBV27 and TRBJ1-2, with D unresolved. This CDR3 has 14 residues. The V and J ends lost 6 bases and 6 bases respectively, with 17 bases between them. Germline assignment: CDR1 MNHEY and CDR2 SMNVEV (reference sequence). The CDR3 protein is CASSELGGFNGYTF. Written as DNA, the CDR3 is TGTGCCAGCAGCGAACTGGGCGGGTTTAATGGCTACACCTTC.